This T cell receptor beta chain is from a study of cytomegalovirus exposure and HLA in healthy donors. Broader study findings: As a later analysis showed, a missense DCLRE1C variant was linked to trimming of TCR beta V- and J-genes.

The CDR3 runs to 14 residues. J was trimmed by 3 bases and V by 8 bases; bases with no gene match: 5. Looked up from germline, CDR1 is ENHRY and CDR2 is SYGVKD. The PCR had 60 Vbeta and 13 Jbeta primers. The assay was immunoSEQ multiplex PCR, and TCRdb's table has in-frame clones only and misses some. The sample lists some 170,000 clones, almost 80% occurring once. On this clone itself: The antigen is unknown.

What was sequenced was PBMCs. This sequence originates from a man aged 40-49 years in good health and CMV-seropositive. The chain has TRBV10-3 and TRBJ2-2; 8 nucleotides match TRBD1. CDR3 in amino acids: CAIGDRRDTGELFF. The CDR3 region has the DNA TGTGCCATCGGGGACAGGCGGGACACCGGGGAGCTGTTTTTT.